Each of the 27 T cell receptor beta chains below was sequenced from the same sample in a study of T cell responses to AZD1222 COVID-19 vaccine. Profiled with immunoSEQ multiplex PCR; TCRdb holds only in-frame clones, not every one. The data show about 180,000 clones, 85% to 90% seen once. This sample comprised peripheral blood, obtained on day 0 of AZD1222 vaccination. The receptors were gathered from an adult in good health.

The chain couples TRBV6-7 to TRBJ2-7; 7 bases match TRBD1. TRBV6-7 is recorded as an ORF, its role being uncertain. CDR3 length: 18 residues. V gave up 6 bases and J gave up 4 bases; unmatched junction bases: 21. The CDR3 loop reads CASSENEQLTGQGYEQYF. The CDR3, as DNA: TGTGCCAGCAGCGAAAACGAACAATTGACAGGGCAAGGTTACGAGCAGTACTTC.

There are many counts of this clone. This CDR3 reads CASSSLHSYNEQFF. CDR3 bases: TGTGCCAGCAGCTCCCTACACTCCTACAATGAGCAGTTCTTC. This rearrangement joins TRBV5-6 to TRBJ2-1; no definite D call. This CDR3 is 14 amino acids long. V lost 3 bases, J lost 0 bases, and 7 bases lay in between. CDR1 SGHDT and CDR2 YYEEEE come from the germline V gene.

This clone appeared a few times. The chain uses TRBV5-4 and TRBJ2-2; D ambiguous. The germline CDR1 and CDR2 sequences are SGHNT and YYREEE (reference sequence). V lost 0 bases and J lost 3, with 6 bases in between. The CDR3 runs 14 residues. CDR3 sequence (DNA): TGTGCCAGCAGCTTGGGGTTCGACACCGGGGAGCTGTTTTTT. It yields the protein CASSLGFDTGELFF.

The chain couples TRBV13 to TRBJ2-3; 8 bases are shared with TRBD2. The length of the CDR3 is 18 residues. Germline assignment: CDR1 PRHDT and CDR2 FYEKMQ (reference sequence). J gave up 5 bases and V 1 base, and 14 bases lay outside the gene matches. The chain's CDR3 is CASSLAPLAGGRGDTQYF. The CDR3 coding sequence is TGTGCCAGCAGCTTAGCCCCCCTGGCGGGGGGCCGGGGAGATACGCAGTATTTT.

The chain carries TRBV29-1 and TRBJ1-1; D is uncertain. V lost 7 bases and J lost 5, with 11 bases in between. The CDR3 has 11 amino acids. CDR1 is SQVTM, CDR2 ANQGSEA, per germline. The chain's CDR3 is CSAGEGTEAFF. CDR3 DNA: TGCAGCGCGGGCGAAGGGACTGAAGCTTTCTTT.

Here the CDR3 reads CASSLGTIARETQYF. The CDR3 DNA sequence: TGTGCCAGCAGTTTGGGGACAATTGCCCGAGAGACCCAGTACTTC. V usage is TRBV28 and J usage is TRBJ2-5; tentative D call: TRBD1 (6 bases). The CDR3 is made up of 15 amino acids. The ends were cut back, 3 bases at V and 4 bases at J, with 15 bases in the middle. Germline CDR1 reads MDHEN; CDR2 reads SYDVKM.

The J gene is TRBJ1-5, the V gene TRBV6-6; tentatively, D is TRBD1 (5 bases). V shed 5 bases and J shed 0 bases, with 23 bases lying between them. CDR1 MNHNY and CDR2 SVGAGI come from the germline V gene (reference sequence). The CDR3 is made up of 19 amino acids. The CDR3 nucleotides are TGTGCCAGCAGTCGGGAGGCAGTAGGGGAGGCCCTTAGCAATCAGCCCCAGCATTTT. This sequence encodes CASSREAVGEALSNQPQHF.

The chain combines TRBV14 with TRBJ2-7, with D possibly TRBD1 on 6 matching bases. Trimming cost V 5 bases and J 3 bases, with 14 bases left between them. The length of the CDR3 is 14 residues. Germline V lookup: CDR1 SGHDN, CDR2 FVKESK. CDR3 residues: CASSFQPDSYEQYF. The CDR3 DNA sequence: TGTGCCAGCAGCTTCCAGCCGGACAGCTACGAGCAGTACTTC.

This chain connects TRBV7-9 to TRBJ1-4; 7 positions match TRBD1. The J segment lost 8 bases and the V segment lost 5 bases, leaving 8 bases of the junction unmatched. Germline CDR1 and CDR2: SEHNR and FQNEAQ (reference sequence). CDR3 length: 14 residues. The CDR3 DNA is TGTGCCAGCAGCCCGGAGACAGGGCTAGAAAAACTGTTTTTT. Its translation is CASSPETGLEKLFF.

The count of this clone is one. V usage is TRBV5-1 and J usage is TRBJ2-3; D possibly corresponds to TRBD2 (7 bases). V dropped 0 bases and J dropped 6 bases, with 17 bases sitting between them. The CDR3 has 16 residues. Germline V gene lookup returns CDR1 SGHRS and CDR2 YFSETQ. CDR3 coding DNA: TGCGCCAGCAGCTTGGCTGGGGGGGCACAGTCGGATACGCAGTATTTT. Translation gives CASSLAGGAQSDTQYF.

This sequence joins TRBV30 and TRBJ2-2, with D possibly TRBD1 on 5 matching bases. Between the trimmed V and J ends, which lost 2 bases and 4 bases, there was a span of 8 bases. From germline, CDR1 is GTSNPN and CDR2 SVGIG (reference sequence). The CDR3 totals 13 residues. CDR3 region: CAWSNRLTGELFF. CDR3 in DNA: TGTGCCTGGAGTAACAGGCTCACCGGGGAGCTGTTTTTT.

This clone was seen only a few times. The rearrangement links TRBV2 to TRBJ1-5; D not resolved. The germline V and J ends were trimmed by 7 bases and 0 bases, with 10 bases remaining between them. This CDR3 region has 14 residues. Germline V gene lookup returns CDR1 SNHLY and CDR2 FYNNEI. The CDR3 region is CASTPSYSNQPQHF. Here the CDR3 DNA reads TGTGCCAGCACACCGTCATATAGCAATCAGCCCCAGCATTTT.

This chain uses TRBV4-3 with TRBJ2-1; 9 bases align to TRBD1. Germline loops: CDR1 LGHNA, CDR2 YSLEER. Germline trimming cut 5 bases from V and 8 bases from J; bases unmatched to any gene: 10. This CDR3 has 15 residues. The CDR3 here is CASSEGQGKEDEQFF. The DNA of the CDR3 is TGCGCCAGCAGCGAGGGACAGGGAAAGGAGGATGAGCAGTTCTTC.

The V gene is TRBV19, the J gene TRBJ2-7; TRBD1 agrees at 7 bases. CDR1 is LNHDA, CDR2 SQIVND, per germline (reference sequence). J lost 7 bases, V lost 3 bases, and 18 bases had no gene match. CDR3 length: 17 amino acids. CDR3 protein: CASSITNPRQGLSEQYF. The CDR3 DNA reads TGTGCCAGTAGTATCACAAACCCCCGACAGGGTTTGAGTGAGCAGTACTTC.

The V and J genes are TRBV19 and TRBJ2-6; D might be TRBD1 (6 bases). Trimming removed 6 bases at V and 0 bases at J, with 12 bases between. Germline CDR1 LNHDA, CDR2 SQIVND (reference sequence). The CDR3 has 16 residues. Here the CDR3 reads CASRTDSLSGANVLTF. As DNA, the CDR3 is TGTGCCAGTAGAACGGACAGCCTCTCTGGGGCCAACGTCCTGACTTTC. The whole variable domain, remainder taken from reference TRBV19 and TRBJ2-6, is DGGITQSPKYLFRKEGQNVTLSCEQNLNHDAMYWYRQDPGQGLRLIYYSQIVNDFQKGDIAEGYSVSREKKESFPLTVTSAQKNPTAFYLCASRTDSLSGANVLTFGAGSRLTVL.

This chain uses TRBV5-4 with TRBJ2-1, with D unclear. The V end was cut by 3 bases, the J end by 7 bases, with 11 bases between. The length of the CDR3 is 13 residues. Germline loops: CDR1 SGHNT, CDR2 YYREEE (reference sequence). The DNA for the CDR3 is TGTGCCAGCAGCTCCGCCCCGCTTAATGAGCAGTTCTTC. Translated: CASSSAPLNEQFF.

V gene TRBV9 combines with J gene TRBJ2-1; no definite D call. The germline V gene has CDR1 SGDLS and CDR2 YYNGEE. The CDR3 loop spans 15 amino acids. Trimming took off 0 bases at V and 1 base at J, with 8 bases between the two ends. The CDR3, as DNA: TGTGCCAGCAGCGTAGACCTTGAATCCTACAATGAGCAGTTCTTC. Translated: CASSVDLESYNEQFF.

This clone was counted a few times. The chain uses TRBV11-3 and TRBJ1-1; D is undetermined. The V gene lost 1 base and the J gene lost 7 bases, with 10 bases spanning the gap. The CDR3 spans 13 residues. Germline V CDR1 and CDR2: SGHNT, YENEEA. CDR3 DNA sequence: TGTGCCAGCAGCTTAGCCCTACACGGTGAAGCTTTCTTT. Protein product: CASSLALHGEAFF. Together with reference TRBV11-3 and TRBJ1-1, the CDR3 gives the full variable domain: EAGVVQSPRYKIIEKKQPVAFWCNPISGHNTLYWYLQNLGQGPELLIRYENEEAVDDSQLPKDRFSAERLKGVDSTLKIQPAELGDSAVYLCASSLALHGEAFFGQGTRLTVV.

The chain links TRBV13 to TRBJ1-3; TRBD1 aligns across 8 bases. The germline V gene has CDR1 PRHDT and CDR2 FYEKMQ (reference sequence). The CDR3 is 15 amino acids. V dropped 5 bases and J dropped 4; count of bases not matched to a gene: 7. The CDR3 region is CASSQKDRDGNTIYF. The CDR3 DNA follows: TGTGCCAGCAGCCAAAAGGACAGGGACGGAAACACCATATATTTT. Together with reference TRBV13 and TRBJ1-3, the CDR3 gives the full variable domain: AAGVIQSPRHLIKEKRETATLKCYPIPRHDTVYWYQQGPGQDPQFLISFYEKMQSDKGSIPDRFSAQQFSDYHSELNMSSLELGDSALYFCASSQKDRDGNTIYFGEGSWLTVV.

V usage is TRBV7-2 and J usage is TRBJ2-3, with TRBD2 matching 10 bases. Looked up from germline, CDR1 is SGHTA and CDR2 is FQGNSA. The length of the CDR3 is 14 residues. The J segment lost 6 bases and the V segment lost 6 bases, leaving 6 bases of the junction unmatched. CDR3 in amino acids: CASRVAGGRDTQYF. The CDR3 nucleotides are TGTGCCAGCAGGGTAGCGGGGGGTCGGGATACGCAGTATTTT.

The genes are TRBV6-6 and TRBJ1-2, with 8 positions matching TRBD1. CDR3 length: 14 residues. V shed 5 bases and J 8 bases; nucleotides not matched to a gene: 10. Germline V CDR1 and CDR2: MNHNY, SVGAGI (reference sequence). CDR3 nucleotide sequence: TGTGCCAGCAGTCCCTTTGCAGGGGGCGAAGGCTACACCTTC. It specifies CASSPFAGGEGYTF.

The chain links TRBV20-1 to TRBJ1-2, with D perhaps TRBD1 (6 bases). This CDR3 has 13 residues. V was clipped by 3 bases and J by 0 bases, with 8 bases between them. Per germline, CDR1 DFQATT and CDR2 SNEGSKA (reference sequence). As DNA, the CDR3 is TGCAGTGCTAGTCCAGGGGCTAACTATGGCTACACCTTC. Residues: CSASPGANYGYTF.

This chain links TRBV5-1 with TRBJ2-7; D possibly corresponds to TRBD2 (5 bases). The germline V gene encodes CDR1 SGHRS and CDR2 YFSETQ. This CDR3 has 13 amino acids. The V gene lost 4 bases and the J gene lost 3 bases, with 11 bases spanning the gap. CDR3 DNA sequence: TGCGCCAGCAGCCCTAACCGGGGCTACGAGCAGTACTTC. Its translation is CASSPNRGYEQYF.

The V gene is TRBV2, the J gene TRBJ1-4; D uncertain. Germline CDR1 is SNHLY and CDR2 is FYNNEI. V was shortened by 9 bases and J by 6 bases, with 14 bases between the two germline ends. The CDR3 loop spans 13 amino acids. In DNA form, the CDR3 reads TGTGCCAGTAGGCCTGACACCTATGAAAAACTGTTTTTT. It yields the protein CASRPDTYEKLFF.

The chain joins TRBV5-1 to TRBJ2-5, with D unclear. Germline values: CDR1 SGHRS, CDR2 YFSETQ. The CDR3 spans 15 residues. Trimming took 3 bases from V and 3 from J, leaving 15 bases between them. CDR3 sequence: CASSWGGPGKETQYF. The DNA for the CDR3 is TGCGCCAGCAGCTGGGGTGGACCCGGAAAAGAGACCCAGTACTTC.

CDR3 protein: CAWSVTGAFQETQYF. As DNA, the CDR3 is TGTGCCTGGAGTGTTACCGGGGCCTTCCAAGAGACCCAGTACTTC. The chain recombines TRBV30 with TRBJ2-5; perhaps D is TRBD1 or TRBD2 (5 bases each). The CDR3 has 15 residues. CDR1 and CDR2 (germline): GTSNPN, SVGIG (reference sequence). V lost 0 bases to trimming and J lost 1 base, with 12 bases between them.

The rearrangement uses TRBV11-2 and TRBJ1-6; D is unresolved. Between the trimmed V and J ends, which lost 1 base and 7 bases, there was a span of 11 bases. The CDR3 is 15 residues long. CDR1 SGHAT and CDR2 FQNNGV come from the germline V gene. CDR3 amino acids: CASSLGVVLNSPLHF. The CDR3 DNA is TGTGCCAGCAGCTTAGGTGTAGTCCTAAATTCACCCCTCCACTTT.